Listed below are T cell receptor beta chains from one sample, sequenced in a study of cytomegalovirus exposure and HLA in healthy donors. TCRdb's copy holds only in-frame clones and misses some; the assay was immunoSEQ multiplex PCR. The table has some 200,000 clones, about 80% seen once. The sequencing input was PBMCs. The receptor set was obtained from a woman in her 40s in good health and CMV-seronegative. Both conserved end residues are part of each CDR3. Each record gives: CDR3 DNA, CDR3 protein, D gene, J gene, clone size, V gene. D genes are given only for firm matches. The size field is filled for only some rows; it gives once, few, many or a size class.

CDR3nt: TGTGCCAGCCACCAACGAGGACAGGGGCTATTTTACTTC
CDR3aa: CASHQRGQGLFYF
d_gene: TRBD1
j_gene: TRBJ2-7
abundance: few
v_gene: TRBV2

CDR3nt: TGTGCCAGCAGCTTTGCGGGCTACGAGCAGTACTTC
CDR3aa: CASSFAGYEQYF
d_gene: NA
j_gene: TRBJ2-7
abundance: few
v_gene: TRBV7-9

CDR3nt: TGTGCCAGCAGACCCACGGGACAAAAGGGGGATCAGCCCCAGCATTTT
CDR3aa: CASRPTGQKGDQPQHF
d_gene: NA
j_gene: TRBJ1-5
abundance: NA
v_gene: TRBV27

CDR3nt: TGTGCCAGCAGTGATCAAAGTCCGGGGGCTTTCTTT
CDR3aa: CASSDQSPGAFF
d_gene: NA
j_gene: TRBJ1-1
abundance: NA
v_gene: TRBV6-5

CDR3nt: TGTGCCAGCAGCTTGGTCCAGGGGTGGGGGCCCCAGCATTTT
CDR3aa: CASSLVQGWGPQHF
d_gene: NA
j_gene: TRBJ1-5
abundance: NA
v_gene: TRBV5-8

CDR3nt: TGTGCCAGCAGCTTGGGCACGAAAAACTCTGGAAACACCATATATTTT
CDR3aa: CASSLGTKNSGNTIYF
d_gene: NA
j_gene: TRBJ1-3
abundance: NA
v_gene: TRBV7-6

CDR3nt: TGTGCCAGCAGCCCCCTTTACGAGCAGTACTTC
CDR3aa: CASSPLYEQYF
d_gene: NA
j_gene: TRBJ2-7
abundance: NA
v_gene: TRBV7-2

CDR3nt: TGTGCCAGCAGTGCGTCCCGGGACAGTGGGGCCAACGTCCTGACTTTC
CDR3aa: CASSASRDSGANVLTF
d_gene: TRBD1
j_gene: TRBJ2-6
abundance: NA
v_gene: TRBV25-1

CDR3nt: TGTGCCAGCAGTTTACAGCAGAACACTGAAGCTTTCTTT
CDR3aa: CASSLQQNTEAFF
d_gene: NA
j_gene: TRBJ1-1
abundance: NA
v_gene: TRBV6-6

CDR3nt: TGTGCCAGCAGCCTAATTGGGGGGATTGAGCAGTTCTTC
CDR3aa: CASSLIGGIEQFF
d_gene: NA
j_gene: TRBJ2-1
abundance: NA
v_gene: TRBV14

CDR3nt: TGTGCCAGTAGTGGGTGGGACAGGATCGGTGAAAAACTGTTTTTT
CDR3aa: CASSGWDRIGEKLFF
d_gene: TRBD1
j_gene: TRBJ1-4
abundance: few
v_gene: TRBV19

CDR3nt: TGTGCCAGCAGCTTAGGGAGCTACTATAGCAATCAGCCCCAGCATTTT
CDR3aa: CASSLGSYYSNQPQHF
d_gene: NA
j_gene: TRBJ1-5
abundance: NA
v_gene: TRBV7-2

CDR3nt: TGTGCCTGGAGTACTGGACAGGGATATTCACCCCTCCACTTT
CDR3aa: CAWSTGQGYSPLHF
d_gene: TRBD1
j_gene: TRBJ1-6
abundance: NA
v_gene: TRBV30

CDR3nt: TGCGCCAGCAGCAAGGGACTGGTTGAGGACACCGGGGAGCTGTTTTTT
CDR3aa: CASSKGLVEDTGELFF
d_gene: NA
j_gene: TRBJ2-2
abundance: NA
v_gene: TRBV5-1

CDR3nt: TGTGCCAGCAGCCTTTCGGTCGGGAACTATGGCTACACCTTC
CDR3aa: CASSLSVGNYGYTF
d_gene: NA
j_gene: TRBJ1-2
abundance: NA
v_gene: TRBV7-2

CDR3nt: TGTGCCAGCAGTCGACACTTCTCTGGAAACACCATATATTTT
CDR3aa: CASSRHFSGNTIYF
d_gene: NA
j_gene: TRBJ1-3
abundance: NA
v_gene: TRBV2

CDR3nt: TGTGCCAGCAGCGTCCCACTAGCGGGGGGAACAGATACGCAGTATTTT
CDR3aa: CASSVPLAGGTDTQYF
d_gene: TRBD2
j_gene: TRBJ2-3
abundance: NA
v_gene: TRBV9

CDR3nt: TGTGCCAGCAGTGGGGGAAGGGGCTCCTACAATGAGCAGTTCTTC
CDR3aa: CASSGGRGSYNEQFF
d_gene: NA
j_gene: TRBJ2-1
abundance: NA
v_gene: TRBV2

CDR3nt: TGCGCCAGCAGCTACACATACAAAGAGACCCAGTACTTC
CDR3aa: CASSYTYKETQYF
d_gene: NA
j_gene: TRBJ2-5
abundance: NA
v_gene: TRBV5-1

CDR3nt: TGTGCCAGCAGCTTAGAAGACAGGGCGGGTTCACCCCTCCACTTT
CDR3aa: CASSLEDRAGSPLHF
d_gene: TRBD1
j_gene: TRBJ1-6
abundance: NA
v_gene: TRBV7-2

CDR3nt: TGCGCCAGCAGCTTAGGAGGGGGCGGTGGGAACACTGAAGCTTTCTTT
CDR3aa: CASSLGGGGGNTEAFF
d_gene: TRBD1
j_gene: TRBJ1-1
abundance: few
v_gene: TRBV5-1

CDR3nt: TGTGCCAGCAGCCTAAATACAGGGGGTGAAAAACTGTTTTTT
CDR3aa: CASSLNTGGEKLFF
d_gene: TRBD1
j_gene: TRBJ1-4
abundance: NA
v_gene: TRBV7-9

CDR3nt: TGTGCCAGCAGTTTATCGGGAGAGGGCTTAAGGGATGAGCAGTTCTTC
CDR3aa: CASSLSGEGLRDEQFF
d_gene: NA
j_gene: TRBJ2-1
abundance: NA
v_gene: TRBV27

CDR3nt: TGTGCCAGCAGCTTAGCGATCGCGGGGGGGATCAATGAGCAGTTCTTC
CDR3aa: CASSLAIAGGINEQFF
d_gene: TRBD2
j_gene: TRBJ2-1
abundance: NA
v_gene: TRBV7-8